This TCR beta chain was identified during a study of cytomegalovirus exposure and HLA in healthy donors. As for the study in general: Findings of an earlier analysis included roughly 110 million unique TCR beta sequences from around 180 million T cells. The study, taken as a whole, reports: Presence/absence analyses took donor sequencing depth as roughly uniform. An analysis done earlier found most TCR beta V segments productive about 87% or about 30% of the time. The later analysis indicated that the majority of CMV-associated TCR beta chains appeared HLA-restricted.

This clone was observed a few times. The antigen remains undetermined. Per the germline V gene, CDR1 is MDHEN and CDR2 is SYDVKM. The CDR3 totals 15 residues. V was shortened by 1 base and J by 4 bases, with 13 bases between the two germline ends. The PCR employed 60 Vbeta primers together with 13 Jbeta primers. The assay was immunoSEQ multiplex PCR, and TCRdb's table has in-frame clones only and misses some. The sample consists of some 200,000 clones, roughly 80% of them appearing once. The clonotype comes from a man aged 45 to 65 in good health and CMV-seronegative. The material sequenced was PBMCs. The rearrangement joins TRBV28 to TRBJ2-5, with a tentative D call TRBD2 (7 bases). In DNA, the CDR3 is TGTGCCAGCAGTTTATATCGGGGAGGGGGAGAGACCCAGTACTTC. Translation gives CASSLYRGGGETQYF. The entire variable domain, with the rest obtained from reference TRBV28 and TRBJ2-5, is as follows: DVKVTQSSRYLVKRTGEKVFLECVQDMDHENMFWYRQDPGLGLRLIYFSYDVKMKEKGDIPEGYSVSREKKERFSLILESASTNQTSMYLCASSLYRGGGETQYFGPGTRLLVL.